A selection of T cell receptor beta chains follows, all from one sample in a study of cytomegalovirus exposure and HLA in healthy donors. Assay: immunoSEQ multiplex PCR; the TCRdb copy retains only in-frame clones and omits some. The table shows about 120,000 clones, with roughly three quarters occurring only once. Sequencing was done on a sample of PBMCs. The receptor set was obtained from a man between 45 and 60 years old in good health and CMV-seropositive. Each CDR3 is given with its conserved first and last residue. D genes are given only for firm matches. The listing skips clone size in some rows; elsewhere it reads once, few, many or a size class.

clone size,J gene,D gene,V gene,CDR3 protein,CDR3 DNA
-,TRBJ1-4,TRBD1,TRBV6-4,CASSDPTRQGEFEKLFF,TGTGCCAGCAGTGACCCTACGCGACAGGGGGAATTTGAAAAACTGTTTTTT
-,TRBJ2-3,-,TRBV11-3,CASEALPDTQYF,TGTGCCAGCGAGGCGCTGCCAGATACGCAGTATTTT
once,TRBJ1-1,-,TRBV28,CASSFLNTEAFF,TGTGCCAGCAGTTTCTTGAACACTGAAGCTTTCTTT
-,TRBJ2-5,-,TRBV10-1,CASSDPGETQYF,TGCGCCAGCAGTGACCCCGGAGAGACCCAGTACTTC
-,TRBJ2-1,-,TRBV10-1,CASSEPASANEQFF,TGCGCCAGCAGTGAACCTGCTAGCGCCAATGAGCAGTTCTTC
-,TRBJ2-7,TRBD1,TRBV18,CASSPRQGSAYEQYF,TGTGCCAGCTCACCGAGACAGGGCTCCGCCTACGAGCAGTACTTC
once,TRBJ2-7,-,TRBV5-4,CASSSTRHTYEQYF,TGTGCCAGCAGCTCGACAAGACACACCTACGAGCAGTACTTC
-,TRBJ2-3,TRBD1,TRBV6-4,CASSRGQGTSDTQYF,TGTGCCAGCAGCAGAGGACAGGGGACCTCAGATACGCAGTATTTT
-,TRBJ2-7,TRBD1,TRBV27,CASSFKGAAYEQYF,TGTGCCAGCAGTTTCAAGGGGGCGGCATACGAGCAGTACTTC
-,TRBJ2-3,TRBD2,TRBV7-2,CASSGGGTSTDTQYF,TGTGCCAGCAGCGGGGGAGGGACTAGTACAGATACGCAGTATTTT
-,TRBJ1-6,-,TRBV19,CASSIREYNSPLHF,TGTGCCAGTAGTATAAGGGAGTATAATTCACCCCTCCACTTT
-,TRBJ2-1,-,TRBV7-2,CASSSAGAVYNEQFF,TGTGCCAGCAGCAGTGCCGGAGCAGTCTACAATGAGCAGTTCTTC
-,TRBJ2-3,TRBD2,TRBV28,CASRRASGSGLDTQYF,TGTGCCAGCCGGAGGGCTAGCGGGAGCGGGCTAGATACGCAGTATTTT
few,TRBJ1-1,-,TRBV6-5,CASYMQVAYTEAFF,TGTGCCAGCTACATGCAGGTGGCGTACACTGAAGCTTTCTTT
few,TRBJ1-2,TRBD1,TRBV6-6,CASSSGTGGIYGYTF,TGTGCCAGCAGTTCCGGGACAGGGGGCATCTATGGCTACACCTTC
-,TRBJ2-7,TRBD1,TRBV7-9,CASRSGTGPYEQYF,TGTGCCAGCCGCTCCGGGACAGGGCCTTACGAGCAGTACTTC
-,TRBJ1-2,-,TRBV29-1,CSVAVQDSHGYTF,TGCAGCGTTGCGGTTCAGGACAGTCATGGCTACACCTTC
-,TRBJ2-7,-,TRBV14,CASSQVRGRGDRSYEQYF,TGTGCCAGCAGCCAGGTGCGTGGTCGCGGGGACCGATCCTACGAGCAGTACTTC
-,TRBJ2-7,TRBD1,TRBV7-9,CASSKGQGGSSYEQYF,TGTGCCAGCAGCAAGGGACAGGGAGGAAGCTCCTACGAGCAGTACTTC
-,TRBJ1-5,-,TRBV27,CASSLREGGNQPQHF,TGTGCCAGCAGTTTAAGGGAGGGGGGCAATCAGCCCCAGCATTTT
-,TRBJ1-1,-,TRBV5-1,CASSFSSSGYGYTEAFF,TGCGCCAGCAGCTTCTCTAGCTCCGGATACGGGTACACTGAAGCTTTCTTT
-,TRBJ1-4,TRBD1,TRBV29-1,CSVGQGPNEKLFF,TGCAGCGTAGGACAGGGGCCGAATGAAAAACTGTTTTTT
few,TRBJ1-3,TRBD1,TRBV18,CASSASGQGGGNTIYF,TGTGCCAGCTCAGCCTCGGGACAGGGAGGCGGAAACACCATATATTTT
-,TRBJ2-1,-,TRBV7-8,CASSLDGAYNEQFF,TGTGCCAGCAGCTTAGACGGGGCCTACAATGAGCAGTTCTTC
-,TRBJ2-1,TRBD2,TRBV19,CASSMGLADYNEQFF,TGTGCCAGTAGTATGGGACTAGCGGACTACAATGAGCAGTTCTTC
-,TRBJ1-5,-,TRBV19,CASSPRGPSSKNQPQHF,TGTGCCAGTAGCCCGAGAGGGCCATCTTCTAAAAATCAGCCCCAGCATTTT
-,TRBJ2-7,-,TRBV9,CASSVSPSYEQYF,TGTGCCAGCAGCGTTAGCCCCTCCTACGAGCAGTACTTC
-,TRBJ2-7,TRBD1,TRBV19,CASSNPTGQGNTYEQYF,TGTGCCAGTAGTAATCCCACTGGACAGGGGAACACCTACGAGCAGTACTTC
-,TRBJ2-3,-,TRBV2,CASSEVAGRFTDTQYF,TGTGCCAGCAGTGAAGTGGCGGGCCGCTTCACAGATACGCAGTATTTT
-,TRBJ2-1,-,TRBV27,CASTRLRKTGYNEQFF,TGTGCCAGCACCCGACTCCGAAAGACAGGCTACAATGAGCAGTTCTTC
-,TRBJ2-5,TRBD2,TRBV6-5,CASSYGAGVETQYF,TGTGCCAGCAGTTACGGGGCGGGAGTGGAGACCCAGTACTTC
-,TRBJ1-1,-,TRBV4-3,CASSLETAPNTEAFF,TGCGCCAGCAGCCTAGAGACAGCTCCGAACACTGAAGCTTTCTTT
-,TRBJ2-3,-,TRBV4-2,CASSQDYRGAADTQYF,TGTGCCAGCAGCCAAGATTATCGGGGAGCGGCAGATACGCAGTATTTT
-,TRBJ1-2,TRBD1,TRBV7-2,CASSSRQGGGYTF,TGTGCCAGCAGCTCGCGACAGGGAGGAGGCTACACCTTC
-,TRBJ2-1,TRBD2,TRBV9,CASSERGGAYNEQFF,TGTGCCAGCAGCGAACGCGGGGGGGCCTACAATGAGCAGTTCTTC
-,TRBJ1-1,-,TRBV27,CASSNTRWTRNTEAFF,TGTGCCAGCAGCAATACCCGGTGGACAAGGAACACTGAAGCTTTCTTT
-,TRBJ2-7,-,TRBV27,CASSPGGEQYF,TGTGCCAGCTCCCCCGGAGGGGAGCAGTACTTC
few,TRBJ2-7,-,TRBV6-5,CASSYSMGRVAYEQYF,TGTGCCAGCAGTTACTCGATGGGCAGGGTCGCCTACGAGCAGTACTTC
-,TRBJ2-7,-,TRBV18,CASSLIGFTYEQYF,TGTGCCAGCTCACTGATCGGGTTCACCTACGAGCAGTACTTC
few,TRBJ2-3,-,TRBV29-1,CSKREAGTDTQYF,TGCAGCAAAAGGGAGGCCGGCACAGATACGCAGTATTTT
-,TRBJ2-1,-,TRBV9,CASSVESGDYNEQFF,TGTGCCAGCAGCGTAGAATCAGGGGATTACAATGAGCAGTTCTTC
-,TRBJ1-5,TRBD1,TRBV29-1,CSVAGGGNQPQHF,TGCAGCGTCGCAGGGGGTGGGAATCAGCCCCAGCATTTT
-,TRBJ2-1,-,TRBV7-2,CASSPTGDNEQFF,TGTGCCAGCAGCCCGACAGGAGACAATGAGCAGTTCTTC
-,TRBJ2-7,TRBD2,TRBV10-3,CAILLTSGGSYEQYF,TGTGCCATACTATTGACTAGCGGGGGCTCCTACGAGCAGTACTTC